The 9 T cell receptor beta chains listed next were all sequenced from one sample in a study of T-cell memory formation after mild COVID-19. One entry per CDR3 protein results from TCRdb running MiXCR on the 5' RACE reads. The sample has hundreds of thousands of distinct CDR3 sequences, around a sixth seen once. Input material: PBMCs or a T cell subset sorted from them (not recorded which). These receptor sequences come from an adult woman who had mild COVID-19 (a few samples of this study predate the infection). Cell type and time point are not known.

This clonotype was seen only a few times. In DNA, the CDR3 is TGTGCCAGCTCACGGGACCGCGGTGGGGGGACTGAAGCTTTCTTT. As protein: CASSRDRGGGTEAFF. This chain joins TRBV18 and TRBJ1-1; possible D gene TRBD1, 5 bases. CDR1 and CDR2 from the germline V gene are KGHSH and LQKENI. This CDR3 has 15 amino acids. Between the trimmed V and J ends, which lost 4 bases and 5 bases, there was a span of 17 bases.

This clonotype was seen a handful of times. The chain is built from TRBV12-3 or TRBV12-4 and TRBJ1-1; D not resolved. Trimming cost V 6 bases and J 3 bases, with 11 bases left between them. The CDR3 extends over 13 amino acids. The CDR3 region has the DNA TGTGCCAGCAGCCCTGACACCGACACTGAAGCTTTCTTT. This gives the protein CASSPDTDTEAFF.

This clonotype was detected a few times. The rearrangement joins TRBV14 to TRBJ1-6, with D unresolved. V was cut by 5 bases and J by 7 bases, with 12 bases left in between. CDR3 size: 14 residues. Germline V gene sequence: CDR1 SGHDN, CDR2 FVKESK. CDR3 region: CASSAQSRNSPLHF. The DNA for the CDR3 is TGTGCCAGCAGCGCCCAAAGCCGGAATTCACCCCTCCACTTT.

This clonotype has only a few counts. V usage is TRBV6-2 or TRBV6-3 and J usage is TRBJ2-7; 8 bases are shared with TRBD1. Germline V gene data show CDR1 as MNHEY and CDR2 as SVGEGT. V dropped 6 bases and J dropped 3; count of bases not matched to a gene: 10. This CDR3 comprises 15 residues. The CDR3 bases are TGTGCCAGCAGCTCCGGACAGGGAAGAATCTACGAGCAGTACTTC. Translating gives CASSSGQGRIYEQYF.

The J gene is TRBJ2-5, the V gene TRBV30, with 7 bases aligning to TRBD2. The CDR3 spans 15 residues. V lost 6 bases and J lost 0; bases outside the gene matches: 10. Germline CDR1 GTSNPN, CDR2 SVGIG (reference sequence). The CDR3 spells CACSNSGLDQETQYF. CDR3 DNA sequence: TGTGCCTGCTCCAATTCTGGACTAGACCAAGAGACCCAGTACTTC.

This clonotype was observed a few times. CDR3 residues: CASSIEGLAGQDTQYF. CDR3 bases: TGTGCCAGTAGTATAGAGGGCCTAGCGGGACAAGATACGCAGTATTTT. This chain links TRBV19 with TRBJ2-3; TRBD2 aligns across 9 bases. The CDR3 contains 16 residues. V was pared by 0 bases and J by 5 bases, with 6 bases of the junction left unmatched. Germline V CDR1 and CDR2: LNHDA, SQIVND (reference sequence).

V usage is TRBV6-2 or TRBV6-3 and J usage is TRBJ2-1; possible D gene TRBD1, 6 bases. V lost 5 bases to trimming and J lost 2 bases, with 19 bases between them. Germline V gene sequence: CDR1 MNHEY, CDR2 SVGEGT. CDR3 length: 17 residues. The CDR3 DNA follows: TGTGCCAGCAGTCAGGGACATCCTCCGTGGGCCTACAATGAGCAGTTCTTC. It yields the protein CASSQGHPPWAYNEQFF.

This clonotype has more than one count but fewer than ten. The rearrangement uses TRBV5-1 and TRBJ2-2; maybe TRBD2 (5 bases). This CDR3 spans 16 amino acids. V shed 7 bases and J shed 7 bases, with 23 bases lying between them. In germline, CDR1 is SGHRS, CDR2 YFSETQ. CDR3 sequence (DNA): TGCGCCAGCTCCATACGGGCCTCCGATGGAGGCGGGGAGCTGTTTTTT. Amino acid sequence: CASSIRASDGGGELFF.

This clonotype was detected only a few times. The chain uses TRBV7-3 and TRBJ2-1; TRBD2 matches at 13 bases. The V gene end was trimmed by 3 bases and the J gene end by 5 bases; junction bases not matched to a gene: 1. The CDR3 extends over 15 amino acids. CDR1 and CDR2 from the germline V gene are SGHTA and FQGTGA. The DNA of the CDR3 is TGTGCCAGCAGCTTTACTAGCGGGGGGGACAATGAGCAGTTCTTC. It translates to CASSFTSGGDNEQFF.